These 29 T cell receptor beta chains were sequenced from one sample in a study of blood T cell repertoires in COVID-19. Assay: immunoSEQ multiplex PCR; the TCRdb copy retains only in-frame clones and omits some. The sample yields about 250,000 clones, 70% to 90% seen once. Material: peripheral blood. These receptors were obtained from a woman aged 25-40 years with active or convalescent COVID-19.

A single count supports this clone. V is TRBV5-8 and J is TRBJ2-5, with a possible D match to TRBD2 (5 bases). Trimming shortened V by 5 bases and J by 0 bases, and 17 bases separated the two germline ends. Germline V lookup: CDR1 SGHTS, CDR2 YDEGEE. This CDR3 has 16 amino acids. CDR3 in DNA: TGTGCCAGCAGGGGTACTAGAAAAACGTACCAAGAGACCCAGTACTTC. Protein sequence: CASRGTRKTYQETQYF.

The CDR3 here is CASSPKGQGGYPYEQYF. CDR3 coding DNA: TGTGCCAGCAGCCCGAAAGGACAGGGCGGTTATCCCTACGAGCAGTACTTC. The chain recombines TRBV3-1 (or the pseudogene TRBV3-2) with TRBJ2-7; 8 bases agree with TRBD1. V trimming: 4 bases; J trimming: 2 bases; junction bases outside the gene matches: 13. Germline CDR1 reads LGHDT; CDR2 reads YNNKEL (reference sequence). CDR3 length: 17 amino acids.

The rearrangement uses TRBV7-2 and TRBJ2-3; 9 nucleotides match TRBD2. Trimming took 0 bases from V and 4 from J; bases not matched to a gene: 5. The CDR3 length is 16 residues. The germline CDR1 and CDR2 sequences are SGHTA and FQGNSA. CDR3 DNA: TGTGCCAGCAGCTTAGCTAGCGGGGGTTGGGCAGATACGCAGTATTTT. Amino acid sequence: CASSLASGGWADTQYF.

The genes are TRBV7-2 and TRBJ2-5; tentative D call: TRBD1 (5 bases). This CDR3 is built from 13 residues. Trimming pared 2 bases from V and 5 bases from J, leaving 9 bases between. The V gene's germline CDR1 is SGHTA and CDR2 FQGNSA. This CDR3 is CASSLSGYETQYF. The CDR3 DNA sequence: TGTGCCAGCAGCTTATCAGGGTATGAGACCCAGTACTTC.

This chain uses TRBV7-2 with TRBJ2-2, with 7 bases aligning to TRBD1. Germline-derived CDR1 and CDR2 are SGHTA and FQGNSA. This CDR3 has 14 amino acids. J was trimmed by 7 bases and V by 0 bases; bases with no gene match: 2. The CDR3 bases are TGTGCCAGCAGCTTAGCGCGGACAGGCGGGGAGCTGTTTTTT. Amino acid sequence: CASSLARTGGELFF.

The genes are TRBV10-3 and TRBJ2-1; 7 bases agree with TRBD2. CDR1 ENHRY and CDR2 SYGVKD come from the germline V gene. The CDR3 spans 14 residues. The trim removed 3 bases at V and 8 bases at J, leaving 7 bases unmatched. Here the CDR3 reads CAISDGGDVDEQFF. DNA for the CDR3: TGTGCCATCAGTGATGGGGGGGATGTCGATGAGCAGTTCTTC.

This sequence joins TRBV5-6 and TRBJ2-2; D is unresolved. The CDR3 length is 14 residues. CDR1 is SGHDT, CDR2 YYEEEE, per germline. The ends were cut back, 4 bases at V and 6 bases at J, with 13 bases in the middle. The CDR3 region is CASSPRSVAGELFF. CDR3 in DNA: TGTGCCAGCAGCCCCCGGTCGGTCGCCGGGGAGCTGTTTTTT. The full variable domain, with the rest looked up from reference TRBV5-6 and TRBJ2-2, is DAGVTQSPTHLIKTRGQQVTLRCSPKSGHDTVSWYQQALGQGPQFIFQYYEEEERQRGNFPDRFSGHQFPNYSSELNVNALLLGDSALYLCASSPRSVAGELFFGEGSRLTVL.

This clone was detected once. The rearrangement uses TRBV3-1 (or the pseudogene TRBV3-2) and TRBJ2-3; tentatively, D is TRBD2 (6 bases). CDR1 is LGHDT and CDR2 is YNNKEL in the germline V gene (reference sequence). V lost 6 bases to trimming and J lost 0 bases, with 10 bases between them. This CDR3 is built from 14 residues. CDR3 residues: CASSGLPSTDTQYF. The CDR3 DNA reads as TGTGCCAGCAGTGGACTACCTAGCACAGATACGCAGTATTTT.

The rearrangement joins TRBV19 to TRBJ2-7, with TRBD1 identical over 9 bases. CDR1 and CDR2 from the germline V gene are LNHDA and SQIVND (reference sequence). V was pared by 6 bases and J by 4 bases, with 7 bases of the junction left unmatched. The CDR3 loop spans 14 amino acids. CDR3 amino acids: CASSVQGASYEQYF. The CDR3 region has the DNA TGTGCCAGTAGCGTACAGGGGGCGTCGTACGAGCAGTACTTC.

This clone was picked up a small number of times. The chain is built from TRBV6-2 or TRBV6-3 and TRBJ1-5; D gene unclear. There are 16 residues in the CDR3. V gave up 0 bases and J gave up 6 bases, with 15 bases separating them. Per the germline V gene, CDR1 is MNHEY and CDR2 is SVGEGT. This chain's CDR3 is CASSYSGQRQRQPQHF. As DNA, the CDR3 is TGTGCCAGCAGTTACTCGGGTCAGAGGCAACGTCAGCCCCAGCATTTT.

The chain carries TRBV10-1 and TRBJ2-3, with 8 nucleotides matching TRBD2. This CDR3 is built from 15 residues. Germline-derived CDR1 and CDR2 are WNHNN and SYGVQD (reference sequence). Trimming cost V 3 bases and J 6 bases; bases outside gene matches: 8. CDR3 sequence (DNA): TGCGCCAGCAGTGACAGGCTAGCGGGCGGGGATACGCAGTATTTT. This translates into CASSDRLAGGDTQYF.

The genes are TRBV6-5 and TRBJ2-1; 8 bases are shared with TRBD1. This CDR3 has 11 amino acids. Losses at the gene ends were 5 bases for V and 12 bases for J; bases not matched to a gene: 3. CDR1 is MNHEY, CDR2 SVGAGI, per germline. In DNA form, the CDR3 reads TGTGCCAGCAGTATAGGACAGGGGCAGTTCTTC. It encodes CASSIGQGQFF.

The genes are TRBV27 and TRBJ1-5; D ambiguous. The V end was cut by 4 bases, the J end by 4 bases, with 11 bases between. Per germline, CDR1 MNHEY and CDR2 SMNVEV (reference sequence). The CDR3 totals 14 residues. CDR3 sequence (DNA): TGTGCCAGCAGTTCCTACAGAGAGAATCAGCCCCAGCATTTT. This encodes CASSSYRENQPQHF.

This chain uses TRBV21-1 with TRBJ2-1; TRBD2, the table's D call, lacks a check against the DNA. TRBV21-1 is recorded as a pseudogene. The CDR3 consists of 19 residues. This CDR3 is CASSKRAGLAGVSYNEQFF. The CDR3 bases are TGTGCCAGCAGCAAACGCGCCGGACTAGCGGGGGTGTCCTACAATGAGCAGTTCTTC.

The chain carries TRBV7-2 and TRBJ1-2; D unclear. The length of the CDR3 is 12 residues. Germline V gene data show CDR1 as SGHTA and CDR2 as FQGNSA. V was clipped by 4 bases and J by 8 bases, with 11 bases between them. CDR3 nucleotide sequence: TGTGCCAGCAGCTCGGCGACACTCGGCTACACCTTC. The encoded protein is CASSSATLGYTF. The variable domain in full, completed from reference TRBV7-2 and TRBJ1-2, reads GAGVSQSPSNKVTEKGKDVELRCDPISGHTALYWYRQSLGQGLEFLIYFQGNSAPDKSGLPSDRFSAERTGGSVSTLTIQRTQQEDSAVYLCASSSATLGYTFGSGTRLTVV.

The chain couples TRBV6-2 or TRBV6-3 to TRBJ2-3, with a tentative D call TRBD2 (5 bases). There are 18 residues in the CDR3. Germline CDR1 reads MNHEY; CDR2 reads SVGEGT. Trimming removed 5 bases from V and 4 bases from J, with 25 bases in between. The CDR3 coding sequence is TGTGCCAGCAGTGCCCCGGGGTCCCATGGGCTTAGGGCAGATACGCAGTATTTT. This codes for CASSAPGSHGLRADTQYF.

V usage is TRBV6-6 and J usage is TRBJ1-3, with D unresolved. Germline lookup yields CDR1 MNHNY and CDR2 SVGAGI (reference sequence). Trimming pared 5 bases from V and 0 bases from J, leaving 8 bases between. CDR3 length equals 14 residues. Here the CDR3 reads CASSPGSSGNTIYF. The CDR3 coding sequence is TGTGCCAGCAGTCCGGGGAGCTCTGGAAACACCATATATTTT.

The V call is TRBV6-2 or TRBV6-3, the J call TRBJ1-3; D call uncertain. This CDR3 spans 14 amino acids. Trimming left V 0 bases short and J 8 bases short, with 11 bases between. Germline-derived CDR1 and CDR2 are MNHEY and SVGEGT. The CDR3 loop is CASSYSAIGDTIYF. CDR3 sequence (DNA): TGTGCCAGCAGTTACTCGGCGATCGGGGACACCATATATTTT.

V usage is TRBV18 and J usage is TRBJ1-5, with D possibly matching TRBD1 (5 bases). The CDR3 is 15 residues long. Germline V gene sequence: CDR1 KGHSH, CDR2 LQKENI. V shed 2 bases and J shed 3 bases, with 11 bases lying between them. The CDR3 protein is CASSPRQSDNQPQHF. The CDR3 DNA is TGTGCCAGCTCACCAAGACAGTCCGACAATCAGCCCCAGCATTTT.

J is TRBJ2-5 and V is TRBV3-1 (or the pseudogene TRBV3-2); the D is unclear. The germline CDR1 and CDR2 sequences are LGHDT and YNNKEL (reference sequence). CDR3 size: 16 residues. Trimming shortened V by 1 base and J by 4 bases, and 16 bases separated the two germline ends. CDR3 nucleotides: TGTGCCAGCAGCCAAGTGCGCCTCCGCGGCGGAGAGACCCAGTACTTC. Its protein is CASSQVRLRGGETQYF.

CDR3 protein: CASSPKPPGLGNTGELFF. The CDR3 coding sequence is TGTGCCAGCAGCCCCAAACCCCCGGGACTAGGGAACACCGGGGAGCTGTTTTTT. The chain carries TRBV3-1 (or the pseudogene TRBV3-2) and TRBJ2-2; 8 bases agree with TRBD2. The CDR3 sequence is 18 residues long. CDR1 and CDR2 (germline): LGHDT, YNNKEL (reference sequence). J was trimmed by 1 base and V by 4 bases; bases with no gene match: 11.

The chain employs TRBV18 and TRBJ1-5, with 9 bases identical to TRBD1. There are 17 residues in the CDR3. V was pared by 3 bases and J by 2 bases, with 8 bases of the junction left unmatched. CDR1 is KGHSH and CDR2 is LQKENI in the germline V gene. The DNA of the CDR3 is TGTGCCAGCTCACCTCCAGGACAGGGGTTAGGCAATCAGCCCCAGCATTTT. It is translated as CASSPPGQGLGNQPQHF. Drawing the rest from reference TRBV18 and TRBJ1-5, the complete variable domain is NAGVMQNPRHLVRRRGQEARLRCSPMKGHSHVYWYRQLPEEGLKFMVYLQKENIIDESGMPKERFSAEFPKEGPSILRIQQVVRGDSAAYFCASSPPGQGLGNQPQHFGDGTRLSIL.

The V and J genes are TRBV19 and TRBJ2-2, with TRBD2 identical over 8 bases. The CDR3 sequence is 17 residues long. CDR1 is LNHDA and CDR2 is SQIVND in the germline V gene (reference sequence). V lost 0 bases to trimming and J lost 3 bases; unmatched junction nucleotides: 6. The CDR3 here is CASSIDPGGPYTGELFF. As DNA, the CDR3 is TGTGCCAGTAGTATAGACCCGGGGGGGCCGTACACCGGGGAGCTGTTTTTT. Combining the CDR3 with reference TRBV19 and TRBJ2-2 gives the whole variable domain DGGITQSPKYLFRKEGQNVTLSCEQNLNHDAMYWYRQDPGQGLRLIYYSQIVNDFQKGDIAEGYSVSREKKESFPLTVTSAQKNPTAFYLCASSIDPGGPYTGELFFGEGSRLTVL.

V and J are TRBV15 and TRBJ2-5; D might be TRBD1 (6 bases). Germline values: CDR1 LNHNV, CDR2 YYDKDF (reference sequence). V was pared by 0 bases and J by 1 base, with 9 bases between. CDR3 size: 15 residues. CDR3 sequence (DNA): TGTGCCACCAGCAGAGATATAGGGGGCCAAGAGACCCAGTACTTC. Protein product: CATSRDIGGQETQYF. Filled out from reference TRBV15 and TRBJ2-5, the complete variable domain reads DAMVIQNPRYQVTQFGKPVTLSCSQTLNHNVMYWYQQKSSQAPKLLFHYYDKDFNNEADTPDNFQSRRPNTSFCFLDIRSPGLGDTAMYLCATSRDIGGQETQYFGPGTRLLVL.

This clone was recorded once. CDR3 DNA sequence: TGCGCCAGCAGCCAAGATAACGGCGGCAGGGTGGAAGGGTATGGCTACACCTTC. It translates to CASSQDNGGRVEGYGYTF. This rearrangement joins TRBV4-3 to TRBJ1-2; D may be TRBD1 (5 bases). The CDR3 is 18 residues long. CDR1 LGHNA and CDR2 YSLEER come from the germline V gene. V gave up 0 bases and J gave up 5 bases, with 22 bases separating them.

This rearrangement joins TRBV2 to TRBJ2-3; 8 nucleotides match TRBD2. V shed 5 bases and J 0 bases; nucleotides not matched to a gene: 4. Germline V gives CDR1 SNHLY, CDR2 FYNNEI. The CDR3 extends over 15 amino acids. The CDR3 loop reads CASSRGGSSTDTQYF. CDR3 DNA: TGTGCCAGCAGTCGGGGGGGATCTAGCACAGATACGCAGTATTTT. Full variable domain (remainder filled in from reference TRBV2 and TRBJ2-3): EPEVTQTPSHQVTQMGQEVILRCVPISNHLYFYWYRQILGQKVEFLVSFYNNEISEKSEIFDDQFSVERPDGSNFTLKIRSTKLEDSAMYFCASSRGGSSTDTQYFGPGTRLTVL.

CDR3 protein: CASSGASSGNTIYF. Here the CDR3 DNA reads TGTGCCAGCAGCGGGGCCTCCTCTGGAAACACCATATATTTT. The chain employs TRBV7-2 and TRBJ1-3, with D perhaps matching TRBD1 (5 bases). Trimming stripped 5 bases from V and 0 bases from J, with 8 bases between. The CDR3 consists of 14 residues. The V gene's germline CDR1 is SGHTA and CDR2 FQGNSA.

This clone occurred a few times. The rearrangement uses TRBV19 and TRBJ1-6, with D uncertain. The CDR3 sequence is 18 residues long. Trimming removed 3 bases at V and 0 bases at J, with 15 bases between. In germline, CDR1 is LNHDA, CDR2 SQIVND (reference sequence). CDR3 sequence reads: CASSMVELRGSYNSPLHF. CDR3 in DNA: TGTGCCAGTAGTATGGTAGAACTCCGAGGCTCCTATAATTCACCCCTCCACTTT.

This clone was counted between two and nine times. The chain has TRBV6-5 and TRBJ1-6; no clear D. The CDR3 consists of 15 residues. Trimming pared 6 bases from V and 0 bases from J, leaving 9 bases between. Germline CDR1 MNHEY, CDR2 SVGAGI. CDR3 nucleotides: TGTGCCAGCAGGGAGGGTTACTCCTATAATTCACCCCTCCACTTT. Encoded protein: CASREGYSYNSPLHF.